Each of the 7 T cell receptor beta chains below was sequenced from the same sample in a study of blood T cell repertoires in COVID-19. Libraries were prepared by immunoSEQ multiplex PCR; TCRdb keeps only in-frame clonotypes and omits some of them. The table includes fewer than 500,000 clones, 75% to 90% detected once. Sequenced: PBMCs or T cells enriched from blood (not recorded which). Receptors originate from a young man who had recovered from COVID-19.

The chain couples TRBV9 to TRBJ1-1; D call uncertain. Germline V gives CDR1 SGDLS, CDR2 YYNGEE. Trimming took 5 bases from V and 1 from J, leaving 12 bases between them. The CDR3 covers 14 residues. The CDR3 here is CASRSLRENTEAFF. CDR3 coding DNA: TGTGCCAGCAGAAGCCTTCGGGAGAACACTGAAGCTTTCTTT.

This clone was picked up one time. The chain employs TRBV3-1 (or the pseudogene TRBV3-2) and TRBJ1-2; D is possibly TRBD1 (6 bases). Trimming cost V 3 bases and J 7 bases, with 15 bases left between them. Germline V CDR1 and CDR2: LGHDT, YNNKEL (reference sequence). The CDR3 spans 14 residues. The CDR3 is CASSHGQRESGYTF. CDR3 bases: TGTGCCAGCAGCCACGGACAGAGAGAGAGTGGCTACACCTTC.

J is TRBJ2-3 and V is TRBV5-4, with 9 bases that match TRBD2. Germline lookup yields CDR1 SGHNT and CDR2 YYREEE (reference sequence). CDR3 size: 16 residues. V lost 4 bases to trimming and J lost 3 bases; unmatched junction nucleotides: 9. CDR3 amino acids: CASSRAGTSKTDTQYF. The CDR3, as DNA: TGTGCCAGCAGCCGCGCCGGGACTAGCAAAACAGATACGCAGTATTTT. Looking up the rest from reference TRBV5-4 and TRBJ2-3 gives the full variable domain: ETGVTQSPTHLIKTRGQQVTLRCSSQSGHNTVSWYQQALGQGPQFIFQYYREEENGRGNFPPRFSGLQFPNYSSELNVNALELDDSALYLCASSRAGTSKTDTQYFGPGTRLTVL.

The chain employs TRBV29-1 and TRBJ2-7; TRBD2 matches at 13 bases. In germline, CDR1 is SQVTM, CDR2 ANQGSEA. CDR3 length: 15 amino acids. V shed 6 bases, J shed 6 bases, and the junction held 11 bases outside the gene matches. CDR3 in DNA: TGCAGCGTGAACGCCGGACTAGCGGGAGTTGGCGAGCAGTACTTC. Translating gives CSVNAGLAGVGEQYF.

This clone was seen only once. The CDR3 loop reads CASSLRQGRYEQYF. The DNA for the CDR3 is TGCGCCAGCAGCCTCCGACAGGGCCGCTACGAGCAGTACTTC. This chain joins TRBV4-1 and TRBJ2-7, with 7 positions matching TRBD1. V shed 4 bases and J 3 bases; nucleotides not matched to a gene: 6. There are 14 residues in the CDR3. Germline loops: CDR1 MGHRA, CDR2 YSYEKL.

The chain is built from TRBV3-1 (or the pseudogene TRBV3-2) and TRBJ1-4; 10 nucleotides match TRBD1. Germline assignment: CDR1 LGHDT and CDR2 YNNKEL (reference sequence). J lost 7 bases, V lost 4 bases, and 6 bases had no gene match. The CDR3 has 15 residues. The CDR3 protein is CASSRDRGLGEKLFF. The CDR3 DNA is TGTGCCAGCAGCCGTGACAGGGGGCTTGGTGAAAAACTGTTTTTT.

The chain recombines TRBV3-1 (or the pseudogene TRBV3-2) with TRBJ1-6, with D uncertain. The germline V gene has CDR1 LGHDT and CDR2 YNNKEL (reference sequence). The V gene lost 2 bases and the J gene lost 7 bases, with 12 bases spanning the gap. CDR3 size: 15 residues. This CDR3 reads CASSQPGSGNSPLHF. The CDR3 DNA sequence: TGTGCCAGCAGCCAACCGGGGAGTGGGAATTCACCCCTCCACTTT.